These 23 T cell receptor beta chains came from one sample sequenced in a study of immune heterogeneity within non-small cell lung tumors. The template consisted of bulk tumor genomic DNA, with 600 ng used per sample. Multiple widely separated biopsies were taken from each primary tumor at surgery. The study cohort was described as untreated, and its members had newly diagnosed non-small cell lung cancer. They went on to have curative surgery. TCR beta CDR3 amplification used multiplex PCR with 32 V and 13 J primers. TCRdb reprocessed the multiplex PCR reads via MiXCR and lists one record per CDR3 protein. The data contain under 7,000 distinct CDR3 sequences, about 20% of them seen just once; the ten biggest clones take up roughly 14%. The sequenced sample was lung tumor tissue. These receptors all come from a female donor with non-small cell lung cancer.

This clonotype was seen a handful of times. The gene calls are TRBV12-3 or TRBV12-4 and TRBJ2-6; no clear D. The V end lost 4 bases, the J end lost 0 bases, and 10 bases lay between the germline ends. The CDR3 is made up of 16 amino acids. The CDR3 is CASSSGRASGANVLTF. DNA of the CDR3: TGTGCCAGCAGTTCCGGACGGGCCTCTGGGGCCAACGTCCTGACTTTC.

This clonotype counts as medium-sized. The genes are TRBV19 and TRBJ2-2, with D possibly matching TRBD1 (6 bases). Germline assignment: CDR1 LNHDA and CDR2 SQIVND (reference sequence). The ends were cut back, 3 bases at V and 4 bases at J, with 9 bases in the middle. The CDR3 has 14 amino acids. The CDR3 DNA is TGTGCCAGTAGTATTCAGGGGAGCACCGGGGAGCTGTTTTTT. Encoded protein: CASSIQGSTGELFF.

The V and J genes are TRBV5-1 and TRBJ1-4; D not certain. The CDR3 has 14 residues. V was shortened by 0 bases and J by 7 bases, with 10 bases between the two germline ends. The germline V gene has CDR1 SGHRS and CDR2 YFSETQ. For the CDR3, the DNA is TGCGCCAGCAGCTTGGGCAGGAATACTGAAAAACTGTTTTTT. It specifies CASSLGRNTEKLFF.

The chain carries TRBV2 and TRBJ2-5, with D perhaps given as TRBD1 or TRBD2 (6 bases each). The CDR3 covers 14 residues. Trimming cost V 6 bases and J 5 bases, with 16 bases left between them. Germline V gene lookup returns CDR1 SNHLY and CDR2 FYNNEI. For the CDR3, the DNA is TGTGCCAGCAGCGGAGGGGGGTCCAGGGAGACCCAGTACTTC. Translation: CASSGGGSRETQYF.

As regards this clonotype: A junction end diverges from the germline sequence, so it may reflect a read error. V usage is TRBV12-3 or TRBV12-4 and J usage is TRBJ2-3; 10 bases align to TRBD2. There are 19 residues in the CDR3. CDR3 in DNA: TGTGTCAGCAGTTCTATCCCCTTGTCGACTAGCGGGAGCACAGATACGCAGTATTTT. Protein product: CVSSSIPLSTSGSTDTQYF.

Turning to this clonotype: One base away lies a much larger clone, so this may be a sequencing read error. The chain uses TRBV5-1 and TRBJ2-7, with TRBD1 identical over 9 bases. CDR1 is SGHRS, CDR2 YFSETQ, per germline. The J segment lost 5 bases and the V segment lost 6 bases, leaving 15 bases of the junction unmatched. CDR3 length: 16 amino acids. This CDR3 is CASTLNSGTGLNEQYF. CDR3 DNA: TGCGCCAGCACCTTAAACTCCGGGACAGGGTTGAACGAGCAGTACTTC.

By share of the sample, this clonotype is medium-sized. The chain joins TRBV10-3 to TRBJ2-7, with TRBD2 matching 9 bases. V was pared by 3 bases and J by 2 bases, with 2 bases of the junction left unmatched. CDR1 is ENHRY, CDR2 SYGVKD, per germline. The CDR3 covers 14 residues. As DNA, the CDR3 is TGTGCCATCAGTGACAGCGGGAGGCCCTACGAGCAGTACTTC. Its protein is CAISDSGRPYEQYF.

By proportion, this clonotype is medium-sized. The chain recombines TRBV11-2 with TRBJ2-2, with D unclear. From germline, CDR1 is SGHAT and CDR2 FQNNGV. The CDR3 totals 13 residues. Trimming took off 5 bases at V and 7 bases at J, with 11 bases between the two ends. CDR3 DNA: TGTGCCAGCAGCCCAAGTTCTGTCGGGGAGCTGTTTTTT. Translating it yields CASSPSSVGELFF.

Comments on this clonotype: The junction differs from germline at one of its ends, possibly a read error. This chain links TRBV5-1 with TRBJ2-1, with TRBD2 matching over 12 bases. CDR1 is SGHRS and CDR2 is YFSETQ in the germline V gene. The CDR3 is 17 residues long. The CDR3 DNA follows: TGCACCAGCAGTCGACTAGCGGGAGTAAGGACCCCCAATGAGCAGTTCTTC. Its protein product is CTSSRLAGVRTPNEQFF.

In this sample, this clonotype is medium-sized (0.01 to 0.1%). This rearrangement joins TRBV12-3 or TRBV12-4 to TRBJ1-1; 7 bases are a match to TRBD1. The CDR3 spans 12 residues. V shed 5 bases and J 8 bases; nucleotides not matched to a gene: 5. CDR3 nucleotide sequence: TGTGCCAGCAGTCCTCCGACAGGGGAAGCTTTCTTT. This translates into CASSPPTGEAFF.

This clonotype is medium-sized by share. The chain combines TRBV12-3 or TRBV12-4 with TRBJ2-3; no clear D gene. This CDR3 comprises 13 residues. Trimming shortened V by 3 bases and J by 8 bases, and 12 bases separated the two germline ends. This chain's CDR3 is CASSFEARSTQYF. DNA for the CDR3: TGTGCCAGCAGTTTTGAGGCTAGGAGTACGCAGTATTTT.

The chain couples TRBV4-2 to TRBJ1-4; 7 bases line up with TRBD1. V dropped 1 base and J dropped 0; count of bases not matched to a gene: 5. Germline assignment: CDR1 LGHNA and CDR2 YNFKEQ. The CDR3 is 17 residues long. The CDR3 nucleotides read TGTGCCAGCAGCCAAGTAGGGGGCTCTGCAACTAATGAAAAACTGTTTTTT. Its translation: CASSQVGGSATNEKLFF.

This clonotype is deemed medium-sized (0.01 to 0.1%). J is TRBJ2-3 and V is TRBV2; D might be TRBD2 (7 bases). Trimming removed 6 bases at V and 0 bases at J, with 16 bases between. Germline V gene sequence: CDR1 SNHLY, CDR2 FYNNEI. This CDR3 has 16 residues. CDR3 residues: CASRGGLAYSTDTQYF. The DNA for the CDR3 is TGTGCCAGCAGGGGGGGGCTAGCGTACAGCACAGATACGCAGTATTTT.

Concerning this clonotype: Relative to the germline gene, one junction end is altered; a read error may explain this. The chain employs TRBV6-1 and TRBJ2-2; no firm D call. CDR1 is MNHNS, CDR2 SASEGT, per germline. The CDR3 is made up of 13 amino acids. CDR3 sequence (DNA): TGTGTCAGCAGGTCTAAAAACACCGGGGAGCTGTTTTTT. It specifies CVSRSKNTGELFF.

CDR3 DNA: TGTGCCAGCAGCGCCGGACTAGCGAGTAGCACAGATACGCAGTATTTT. This translates into CASSAGLASSTDTQYF. This chain connects TRBV9 to TRBJ2-3, with TRBD2 matching over 9 bases. V gave up 3 bases and J gave up 0 bases; unmatched junction bases: 5. CDR1 and CDR2 from the germline V gene are SGDLS and YYNGEE. This CDR3 has 16 amino acids.

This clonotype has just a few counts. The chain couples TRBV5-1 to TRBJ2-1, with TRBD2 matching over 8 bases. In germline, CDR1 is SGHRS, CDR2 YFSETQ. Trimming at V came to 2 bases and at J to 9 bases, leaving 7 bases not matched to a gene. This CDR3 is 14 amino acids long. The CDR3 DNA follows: TGCGCCAGCAGCTTTACAGCGGGAGTCTCTGAGCAGTTCTTC. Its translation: CASSFTAGVSEQFF.

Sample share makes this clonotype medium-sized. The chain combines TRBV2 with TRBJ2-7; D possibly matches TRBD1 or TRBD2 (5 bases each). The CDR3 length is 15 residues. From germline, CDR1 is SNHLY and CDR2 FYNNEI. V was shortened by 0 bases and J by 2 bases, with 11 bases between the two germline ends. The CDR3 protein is CASSEAGPAAYEQYF. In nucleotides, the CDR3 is TGTGCCAGCAGTGAAGCGGGACCGGCCGCCTACGAGCAGTACTTC.

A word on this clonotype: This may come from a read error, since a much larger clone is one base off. The DNA for the CDR3 is TGTGCCAACAGTAGCGTTTCGGACACCTGGTACCAAGAGACCCAGTACTTC. Its protein is CANSSVSDTWYQETQYF. The chain recombines TRBV6-2 or TRBV6-3 with TRBJ2-5; TRBD1 or TRBD2 may be the D gene (5 bases each). The CDR3 runs 17 residues. Per the germline V gene, CDR1 is MNHEY and CDR2 is SVGEGT.

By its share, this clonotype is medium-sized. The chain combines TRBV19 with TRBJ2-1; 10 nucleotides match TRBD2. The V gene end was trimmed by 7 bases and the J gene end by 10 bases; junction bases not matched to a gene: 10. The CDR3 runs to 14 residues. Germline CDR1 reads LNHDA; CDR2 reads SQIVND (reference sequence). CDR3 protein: CASTELAGRGEQFF. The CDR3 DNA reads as TGTGCCAGTACGGAACTAGCGGGGAGGGGGGAGCAGTTCTTC.

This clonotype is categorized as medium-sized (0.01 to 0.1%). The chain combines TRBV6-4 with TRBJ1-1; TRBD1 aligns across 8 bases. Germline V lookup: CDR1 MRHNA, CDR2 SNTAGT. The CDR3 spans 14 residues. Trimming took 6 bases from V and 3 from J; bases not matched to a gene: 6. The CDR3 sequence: CASSAGGEDTEAFF. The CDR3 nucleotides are TGTGCCAGCAGCGCAGGGGGCGAGGACACTGAAGCTTTCTTT.

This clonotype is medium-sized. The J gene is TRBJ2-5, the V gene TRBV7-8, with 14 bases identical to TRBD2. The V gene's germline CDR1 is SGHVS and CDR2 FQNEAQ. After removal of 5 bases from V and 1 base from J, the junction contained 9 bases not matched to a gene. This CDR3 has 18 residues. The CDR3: CASSAGTSGRGPQETQYF. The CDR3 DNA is TGTGCCAGCAGCGCCGGGACTAGCGGGAGAGGCCCCCAAGAGACCCAGTACTTC.

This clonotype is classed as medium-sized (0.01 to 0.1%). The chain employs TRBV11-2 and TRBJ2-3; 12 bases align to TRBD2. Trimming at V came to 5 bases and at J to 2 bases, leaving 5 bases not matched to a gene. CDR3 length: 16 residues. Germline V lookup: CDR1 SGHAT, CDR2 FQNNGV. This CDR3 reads CASSPLAGGITDTQYF. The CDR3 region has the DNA TGTGCCAGCAGCCCCCTAGCGGGAGGGATCACAGATACGCAGTATTTT.

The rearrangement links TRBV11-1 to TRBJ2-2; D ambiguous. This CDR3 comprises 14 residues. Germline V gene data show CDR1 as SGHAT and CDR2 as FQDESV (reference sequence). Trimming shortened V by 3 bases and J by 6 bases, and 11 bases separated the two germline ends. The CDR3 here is CASSLNEVSGELFF. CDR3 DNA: TGTGCCAGCAGCTTGAATGAGGTCTCCGGGGAGCTGTTTTTT.